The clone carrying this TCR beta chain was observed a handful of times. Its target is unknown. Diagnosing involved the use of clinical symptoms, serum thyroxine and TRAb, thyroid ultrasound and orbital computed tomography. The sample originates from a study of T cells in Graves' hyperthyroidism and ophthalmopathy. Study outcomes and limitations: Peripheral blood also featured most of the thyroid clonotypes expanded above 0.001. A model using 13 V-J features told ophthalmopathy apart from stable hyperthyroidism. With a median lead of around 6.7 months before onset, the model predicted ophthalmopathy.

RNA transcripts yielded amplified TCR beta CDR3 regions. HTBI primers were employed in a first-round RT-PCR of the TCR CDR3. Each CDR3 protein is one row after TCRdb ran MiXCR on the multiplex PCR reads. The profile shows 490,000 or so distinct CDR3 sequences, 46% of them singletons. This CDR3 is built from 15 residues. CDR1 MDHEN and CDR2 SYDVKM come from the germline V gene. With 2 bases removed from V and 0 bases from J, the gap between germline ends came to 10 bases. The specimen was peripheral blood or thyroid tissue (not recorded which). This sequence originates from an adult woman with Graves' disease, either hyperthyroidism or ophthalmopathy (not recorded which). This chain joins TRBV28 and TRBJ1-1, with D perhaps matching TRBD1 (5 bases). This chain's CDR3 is CASSLGGSMNTEAFF. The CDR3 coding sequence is TGTGCCAGCAGTTTAGGGGGATCGATGAACACTGAAGCTTTCTTT.